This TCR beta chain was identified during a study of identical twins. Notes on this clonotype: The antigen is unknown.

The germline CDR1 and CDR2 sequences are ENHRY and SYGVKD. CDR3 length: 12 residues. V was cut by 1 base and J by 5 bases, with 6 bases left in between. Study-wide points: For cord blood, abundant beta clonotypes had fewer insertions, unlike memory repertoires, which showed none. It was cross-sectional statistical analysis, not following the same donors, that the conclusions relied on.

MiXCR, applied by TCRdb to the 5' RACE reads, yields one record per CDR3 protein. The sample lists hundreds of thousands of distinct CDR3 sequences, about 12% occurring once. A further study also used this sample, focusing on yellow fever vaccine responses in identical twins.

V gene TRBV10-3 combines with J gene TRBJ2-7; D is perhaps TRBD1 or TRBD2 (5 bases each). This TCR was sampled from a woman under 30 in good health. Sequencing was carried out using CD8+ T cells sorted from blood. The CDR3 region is CAISEWGNEQYF. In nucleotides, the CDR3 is TGTGCCATCAGTGAGTGGGGGAACGAGCAGTACTTC.